What follows is one T cell receptor beta chain and its context. Its antigen remains unidentified. Sequencing targeted expressed TCRB transcripts, as all isolated RNA had been reverse transcribed. The table came from immunoSEQ multiplex PCR; TCRdb's copy has only in-frame clones and leaves some out. The sample lists around 260,000 clones, roughly 22% occurring once. This sample stems from a study of beta chain features in type 1 diabetes. The CDR3 totals 12 residues. The germline V gene has CDR1 SQVTM and CDR2 ANQGSEA. Trimming removed 8 bases from V and 5 bases from J, with 13 bases in between. Study results and limitations: When VDJ junctions were examined, type 1 diabetes patients showed fewer insertions and more deletions. There was a possibility that cDNA sequencing over-represented cells with high TCR expression. Moderately but significantly shorter TCRB CDR3s were found in Type 1 diabetes patients in all four CD4+ subsets. Naive, central memory and Treg TCRB repertoires appeared more alike in patients than in healthy donors.

Sorted populations all exceeded 98% purity. The chain employs TRBV29-1 and TRBJ2-1; weak D call: TRBD1 (6 bases). The clonotype was recovered from a woman aged 40-49 years with type 1 diabetes. Sequencing was performed on naive CD4+ T cells from blood. This chain's CDR3 is CSQGTPDNEQFF. The CDR3 coding sequence is TGCAGCCAAGGGACACCGGACAATGAGCAGTTCTTC.